A single sample gave rise to the 31 T cell receptor beta chains below, sequenced in a study of cytomegalovirus exposure and HLA in healthy donors. Researchers ran the PCR with 60 Vbeta and 13 Jbeta primers. The assay was immunoSEQ multiplex PCR, and TCRdb's table has in-frame clones only and misses some. The top ten clones hold over 12% of a sample with around 190,000 clones, roughly 74% of them seen once. Sequencing used PBMCs. The receptors shown here come from a woman in her twenties or thirties in good health and CMV-seropositive.

V gene TRBV5-1 combines with J gene TRBJ1-1; D gene uncertain. The CDR3 extends over 15 amino acids. Trimming stripped 4 bases from V and 5 bases from J, with 18 bases between. Looked up from germline, CDR1 is SGHRS and CDR2 is YFSETQ. The CDR3 DNA follows: TGCGCCAGCAGCCCAACCGGCCCCTCAGGAACTGAAGCTTTCTTT. It translates to CASSPTGPSGTEAFF.

Here the CDR3 reads CASSLYERGGKDTQYF. CDR3 in DNA: TGTGCCAGCAGCTTGTATGAGCGGGGGGGCAAAGATACGCAGTATTTT. The chain joins TRBV5-4 to TRBJ2-3, with 10 bases fitting TRBD2. The V gene end was trimmed by 1 base and the J gene end by 5 bases; junction bases not matched to a gene: 7. Germline V gene sequence: CDR1 SGHNT, CDR2 YYREEE (reference sequence). This CDR3 region has 16 residues.

V gene TRBV18 combines with J gene TRBJ2-5; D not resolved. CDR3 length: 12 amino acids. Trimming took off 8 bases at V and 10 bases at J, with 17 bases between the two ends. CDR1 is KGHSH and CDR2 is LQKENI in the germline V gene. The CDR3 region is CASPLLVRIQYF. DNA for the CDR3: TGTGCCAGCCCACTGTTGGTGCGTATCCAGTACTTC.

This rearrangement joins TRBV7-2 to TRBJ2-5, with D perhaps matching TRBD1 (5 bases). V was shortened by 4 bases and J by 2 bases, with 11 bases between the two germline ends. From germline, CDR1 is SGHTA and CDR2 FQGNSA. This CDR3 contains 14 residues. CDR3 in amino acids: CASSSTTVQETQYF. The CDR3 DNA reads TGTGCCAGCAGCTCAACGACAGTTCAAGAGACCCAGTACTTC.

This sequence joins TRBV7-2 and TRBJ1-3; the D gene is possibly TRBD1 (6 bases). This CDR3 spans 14 amino acids. Germline values: CDR1 SGHTA, CDR2 FQGNSA. The V gene lost 5 bases and the J gene lost 0 bases, with 8 bases spanning the gap. The DNA of the CDR3 is TGTGCCAGCAGCAAGGACAGCTCTGGAAACACCATATATTTT. This translates into CASSKDSSGNTIYF.

The gene calls are TRBV4-1 and TRBJ2-5; 14 bases are shared with TRBD2. V lost 2 bases to trimming and J lost 5 bases; unmatched junction nucleotides: 13. The V gene's germline CDR1 is MGHRA and CDR2 YSYEKL. CDR3 length equals 19 residues. CDR3 amino acids: CASSQIGTSGSAGGETQYF. Written as DNA, the CDR3 is TGCGCCAGCAGCCAAATAGGGACTAGCGGGAGCGCTGGCGGGGAGACCCAGTACTTC.

The chain carries TRBV6-1 and TRBJ1-1, with 8 positions matching TRBD1. Germline lookup yields CDR1 MNHNS and CDR2 SASEGT. This CDR3 comprises 12 residues. After removal of 6 bases from V and 7 bases from J, the junction contained 4 bases not matched to a gene. CDR3 DNA sequence: TGTGCCAGCAGCGGGACAGGCTTTGAAGCTTTCTTT. It encodes CASSGTGFEAFF.

The chain uses TRBV2 and TRBJ2-1, with D tentatively TRBD1 (5 bases). CDR1 and CDR2 from the germline V gene are SNHLY and FYNNEI. Trimming pared 7 bases from V and 7 bases from J, leaving 11 bases between. The CDR3 contains 12 residues. DNA of the CDR3: TGTGCCAGCACTCGGGCAGGGAATGAGCAGTTCTTC. It encodes CASTRAGNEQFF.

This chain connects TRBV28 to TRBJ1-1; the match to TRBD1 covers 7 bases. Germline loops: CDR1 MDHEN, CDR2 SYDVKM. J lost 0 bases, V lost 5 bases, and 9 bases had no gene match. The CDR3 has 16 residues. CDR3 region: CASSPGSGGLNTEAFF. CDR3 in DNA: TGTGCCAGCAGTCCTGGGTCAGGGGGGTTGAACACTGAAGCTTTCTTT.

The chain employs TRBV10-3 and TRBJ1-2, with D maybe TRBD1 (5 bases). Germline values: CDR1 ENHRY, CDR2 SYGVKD. V was clipped by 4 bases and J by 3 bases, with 15 bases between them. This CDR3 has 15 amino acids. This chain's CDR3 is CAISVGRGLHYGYTF. CDR3 DNA sequence: TGTGCCATCAGTGTTGGTAGGGGACTTCACTATGGCTACACCTTC.

The CDR3 spells CASSMGGLGNTIYF. The CDR3 region has the DNA TGTGCCAGCAGCATGGGGGGGTTAGGAAACACCATATATTTT. The chain uses TRBV9 and TRBJ1-3; D perhaps matches TRBD1 (5 bases). The germline CDR1 and CDR2 sequences are SGDLS and YYNGEE. Trimming took off 4 bases at V and 4 bases at J, with 12 bases between the two ends. CDR3 length: 14 residues.

This chain joins TRBV5-1 and TRBJ1-1, with D possibly being TRBD1 (5 bases). V shed 3 bases and J shed 7 bases, with 16 bases lying between them. The CDR3 has 14 residues. CDR1 SGHRS and CDR2 YFSETQ come from the germline V gene. The CDR3: CASSSQVSDGEAFF. CDR3 sequence (DNA): TGCGCCAGCAGCTCACAGGTTTCCGACGGTGAAGCTTTCTTT.

The rearrangement links TRBV11-2 to TRBJ2-2, with D perhaps TRBD1 (6 bases). Germline lookup yields CDR1 SGHAT and CDR2 FQNNGV. Between the trimmed V and J ends, which lost 5 bases and 6 bases, there was a span of 13 bases. This CDR3 has 14 amino acids. CDR3 nucleotide sequence: TGTGCCAGCAGCCGAGGGGGAACGGCCGGGGAGCTGTTTTTT. Translated, it gives CASSRGGTAGELFF.

This clone was seen a handful of times. The V gene is TRBV4-2, the J gene TRBJ2-5; D gene unclear. The CDR3 is made up of 14 amino acids. Germline loops: CDR1 LGHNA, CDR2 YNFKEQ. The V and J ends lost 2 bases and 5 bases respectively, with 12 bases between them. CDR3 bases: TGTGCCAGCAGCCAATCCGAGTTACGGGAGACCCAGTACTTC. This sequence encodes CASSQSELRETQYF.

This chain connects TRBV30 to TRBJ2-2; TRBD2 aligns across 7 bases. V was pared by 3 bases and J by 0 bases, with 4 bases of the junction left unmatched. The CDR3 is 15 amino acids. CDR1 is GTSNPN, CDR2 SVGIG, per germline (reference sequence). The CDR3 coding sequence is TGTGCCTGGAGCTGGGGGGGGACGAACACCGGGGAGCTGTTTTTT. It encodes CAWSWGGTNTGELFF.

The chain carries TRBV30 and TRBJ2-5; D is undetermined. The CDR3 spans 12 residues. The V gene lost 0 bases and the J gene lost 3 bases, with 5 bases spanning the gap. Looked up from germline, CDR1 is GTSNPN and CDR2 is SVGIG (reference sequence). In DNA form, the CDR3 reads TGTGCCTGGAGTGTAGACAAAGAGACCCAGTACTTC. Translated: CAWSVDKETQYF.

This clone was seen a few times. The chain uses TRBV18 and TRBJ2-4, with TRBD1 as a possible D gene (5 bases). The germline gives CDR1 KGHSH, CDR2 LQKENI. This CDR3 region has 13 residues. V dropped 3 bases and J dropped 11 bases, with 14 bases sitting between them. The CDR3 region has the DNA TGTGCCAGCTCACCTGGCCAAGGGGCCCTTCAGTACTTC. As protein: CASSPGQGALQYF.

Only a few counts were recorded for this clone. The rearrangement joins TRBV7-2 to TRBJ2-5, with TRBD2 identical over 8 bases. The CDR3 is 14 residues long. V was clipped by 1 base and J by 5 bases; unmatched bases: 3. Germline-derived CDR1 and CDR2 are SGHTA and FQGNSA. CDR3 nucleotides: TGTGCCAGCAGCTTAGAGCGGGGGCGGGAGACCCAGTACTTC. Translated, it gives CASSLERGRETQYF.

This sequence joins TRBV29-1 and TRBJ2-7; D gene ambiguous. The CDR3 is 11 residues long. Germline CDR1 and CDR2: SQVTM and ANQGSEA. V was shortened by 4 bases and J by 3 bases, with 7 bases between the two germline ends. CDR3 region: CSVVDGYEQYF. The CDR3, as DNA: TGCAGCGTTGTAGACGGCTACGAGCAGTACTTC.

The chain couples TRBV6-5 to TRBJ2-7; D is perhaps TRBD1 (6 bases). CDR1 and CDR2 from the germline V gene are MNHEY and SVGAGI. The V and J ends lost 2 bases and 5 bases respectively, with 7 bases between them. The CDR3 spans 12 residues. The CDR3 nucleotides are TGTGCCAGCAGTTACCAGGGGAACGAGCAGTACTTC. It yields the protein CASSYQGNEQYF.

The chain carries TRBV7-2 and TRBJ2-2, with 10 bases that match TRBD1. Germline V gene sequence: CDR1 SGHTA, CDR2 FQGNSA. V lost 4 bases and J lost 6; bases outside the gene matches: 8. The CDR3 totals 16 residues. CDR3 in DNA: TGTGCCAGCAGCTCCAGGACAGGGGGGGTTTCCGGGGAGCTGTTTTTT. This codes for CASSSRTGGVSGELFF.

The chain combines TRBV2 with TRBJ2-1; D may be TRBD2 (7 bases). The CDR3 spans 13 residues. CDR1 and CDR2 from the germline V gene are SNHLY and FYNNEI. V lost 8 bases, J lost 7 bases, and 15 bases lay in between. Written as DNA, the CDR3 is TGTGCCAGCGGGGGGGGGCCGTGGAATGAGCAGTTCTTC. Translated: CASGGGPWNEQFF.

The J gene is TRBJ1-2, the V gene TRBV9; possibly TRBD1 for D (5 bases). Per the germline V gene, CDR1 is SGDLS and CDR2 is YYNGEE. Trimming stripped 5 bases from V and 3 bases from J, with 11 bases between. This CDR3 region has 13 residues. CDR3 loop: CASSPVQDYGYTF. DNA of the CDR3: TGTGCCAGCAGTCCAGTACAGGACTATGGCTACACCTTC. Full variable domain (rest looked up from reference TRBV9 and TRBJ1-2): DSGVTQTPKHLITATGQRVTLRCSPRSGDLSVYWYQQSLDQGLQFLIQYYNGEERAKGNILERFSAQQFPDLHSELNLSSLELGDSALYFCASSPVQDYGYTFGSGTRLTVV.

This rearrangement joins TRBV2 to TRBJ2-4; the D gene is possibly TRBD1 (7 bases). V was shortened by 6 bases and J by 8 bases, with 14 bases between the two germline ends. Per germline, CDR1 SNHLY and CDR2 FYNNEI. The CDR3 sequence is 13 residues long. The CDR3 DNA reads TGTGCCAGCAGAGGGGGCAGGAGGGACATTCAGTACTTC. It specifies CASRGGRRDIQYF. The entire variable domain, with the rest obtained from reference TRBV2 and TRBJ2-4, is as follows: EPEVTQTPSHQVTQMGQEVILRCVPISNHLYFYWYRQILGQKVEFLVSFYNNEISEKSEIFDDQFSVERPDGSNFTLKIRSTKLEDSAMYFCASRGGRRDIQYFGAGTRLSVL.

The rearrangement joins TRBV18 to TRBJ2-3; D possibly corresponds to TRBD2 (6 bases). The CDR3 has 13 residues. Per the germline V gene, CDR1 is KGHSH and CDR2 is LQKENI. The germline V and J ends were trimmed by 3 bases and 7 bases, with 11 bases remaining between them. This CDR3 is CASSPEEGNTQYF. The CDR3 DNA sequence: TGTGCCAGCTCACCGGAGGAGGGAAATACGCAGTATTTT.

The sample holds one count of this clone. J is TRBJ2-3 and V is TRBV5-1; 8 bases align to TRBD2. The V segment lost 4 bases and the J segment 1 base; nucleotides outside the gene matches: 11. CDR3 length: 17 residues. Germline assignment: CDR1 SGHRS and CDR2 YFSETQ. The DNA for the CDR3 is TGCGCCAGCAGCCCTTGGGGTAGCGGGGATGGCACAGATACGCAGTATTTT. Its translation: CASSPWGSGDGTDTQYF.

V and J are TRBV11-3 and TRBJ1-1; D might be TRBD1 (6 bases). The CDR3 covers 15 residues. Trimming pared 1 base from V and 3 bases from J, leaving 12 bases between. From germline, CDR1 is SGHNT and CDR2 YENEEA. CDR3 DNA sequence: TGTGCCAGCAGCTTAGGGGCAGGGGACGACACTGAAGCTTTCTTT. Translated, it gives CASSLGAGDDTEAFF.

This chain uses TRBV11-2 with TRBJ2-3, with TRBD2 matching over 9 bases. CDR1 SGHAT and CDR2 FQNNGV come from the germline V gene. Trimming cost V 2 bases and J 2 bases; bases outside gene matches: 5. The CDR3 consists of 16 residues. CDR3 loop: CASSLRLAGSTDTQYF. CDR3 DNA sequence: TGTGCCAGCAGCTTACGGCTAGCGGGGTCCACAGATACGCAGTATTTT.

The chain recombines TRBV6-1 with TRBJ1-1, with 8 bases matching TRBD1. Trimming took 5 bases from V and 10 from J; bases not matched to a gene: 9. The CDR3 has 13 residues. CDR1 is MNHNS, CDR2 SASEGT, per germline. CDR3 amino acids: CASSPRGGTGAFF. For the CDR3, the DNA is TGTGCCAGCAGTCCCCGAGGGGGGACAGGAGCTTTCTTT.

This clone was seen only once. This sequence joins TRBV6-5 and TRBJ2-3; TRBD2 matches at 10 bases. Germline V gene lookup returns CDR1 MNHEY and CDR2 SVGAGI. CDR3 length: 15 amino acids. J lost 3 bases, V lost 7 bases, and 7 bases had no gene match. In nucleotides, the CDR3 is TGTGCCAGCATTGATCGGACTAGCGGTACAGATACGCAGTATTTT. Protein sequence: CASIDRTSGTDTQYF.

The chain joins TRBV4-1 to TRBJ2-1; 15 bases line up with TRBD2. V dropped 3 bases and J dropped 7; count of bases not matched to a gene: 7. This CDR3 has 17 residues. CDR1 and CDR2 from the germline V gene are MGHRA and YSYEKL. The CDR3 coding sequence is TGCGCCAGCAGCCAGAGGACTAGCGGGGGGGCCATGAATGAGCAGTTCTTC. Amino acids: CASSQRTSGGAMNEQFF.